This TCR beta chain is drawn from a study of blood T cell repertoires in COVID-19. Background on the study: In each case, the material was cDNA or gDNA derived from T cells, B-cell-depleted T cells, or PBMCs.

In the original analysis: Reference gene primer amplification in the assay estimated nucleated cell counts. Using immunoSEQ multiplex PCR, the repertoire was profiled, and TCRdb retains in-frame clones only, with some absent. V, J and clone size reflect that table, while D and trimming were determined from the DNA. The top ten hold 3.3% of the sample, which has some 250,000 clones, approximately 84% seen once. This clone was counted a single time. The germline V gene has CDR1 KGHSH and CDR2 LQKENI. V gave up 2 bases and J gave up 10 bases, with 13 bases separating them. This CDR3 is 13 amino acids long.

The V call is TRBV18, the J call TRBJ2-3; D perhaps matches TRBD2 (6 bases). The specimen was PBMCs or T cells enriched from blood (not recorded which). This TCR was recovered from a woman aged 40-49 years with acute COVID-19. The CDR3: CASSPGGDHPQYF. The CDR3 bases are TGTGCCAGCTCACCAGGCGGGGACCATCCGCAGTATTTT.